This T cell receptor beta chain was observed in a study of T cell responses to AZD1222 COVID-19 vaccine. Note on this clone: What it binds is unknown. The junction and the germline gene differ at one end; a read error may be behind it.

Clones were read by immunoSEQ multiplex PCR, and TCRdb kept only the in-frame ones, dropping some. Here the sample spans 80,000 or so clones, approximately 88% being singletons. Regarding the study as a whole: Spike-wide vaccine-associated CD4 TCRs dominated at 160-218 and 743-854.

This CDR3 has 13 residues. Looked up from germline, CDR1 is LNHDA and CDR2 is SQIVND (reference sequence). The source of this sequence is an adult in good health. The V gene is TRBV19, the J gene TRBJ1-2; tentative D call: TRBD1 (6 bases). Sequencing used peripheral blood, obtained on day 0 of MenACWY control vaccination. CDR3: CASNIQGDYGYTF. The CDR3 DNA reads TGTGCCAGTAATATACAGGGCGACTATGGCTACACCTTC.